Presented here are 28 T cell receptor beta chains from one specimen sequenced in a study of CD8 T cells in ankylosing spondylitis. TCRdb re-analysed the 5' RACE reads in MiXCR, keeping a single row per CDR3 protein. This sample has about 330,000 distinct CDR3 sequences, with 6.5% to 10% found just once. These TCRs are of unknown antigen specificity. Notes on the study in general: Several highly homologous variants made up a TCR beta motif, and this motif appeared characteristic of ankylosing spondylitis blood.

The sequenced material came from blood, either unsorted or a sorted T cell fraction (not recorded which). The receptors were sampled from a male donor with ankylosing spondylitis.

The chain recombines TRBV20-1 with TRBJ2-1; 10 bases align to TRBD2. This CDR3 has 17 amino acids. Trimming at V came to 0 bases and at J to 4 bases, leaving 9 bases not matched to a gene. Germline assignment: CDR1 DFQATT and CDR2 SNEGSKA (reference sequence). The CDR3 sequence is CSARDPRTSGDYNEQFF. The CDR3 DNA follows: TGCAGTGCTAGAGATCCAAGAACTAGCGGGGATTACAATGAGCAGTTCTTC.

This clonotype was counted only a few times. The chain employs TRBV10-3 and TRBJ2-1; 8 nucleotides line up with TRBD1. The germline V gene has CDR1 ENHRY and CDR2 SYGVKD. After removal of 3 bases from V and 3 bases from J, the junction contained 4 bases not matched to a gene. The CDR3 consists of 15 residues. The CDR3 DNA sequence: TGTGCCATCAGTGATGGGACAGGACTCTACAATGAGCAGTTCTTC. This encodes CAISDGTGLYNEQFF.

This rearrangement joins TRBV9 to TRBJ2-3, with 11 positions matching TRBD2. The V and J ends lost 0 bases and 5 bases, in that order; junction bases with no gene match: 17. The CDR3 has 20 amino acids. Germline CDR1 SGDLS, CDR2 YYNGEE. The CDR3: CASSVVLGLAEKRDVDTQYF. The CDR3 DNA is TGTGCCAGCAGCGTAGTCCTGGGACTAGCGGAGAAGAGGGACGTAGATACGCAGTATTTT.

This clonotype was observed a few times. The chain uses TRBV5-1 and TRBJ2-1; 10 nucleotides line up with TRBD2. The V segment lost 4 bases and the J segment 7 bases; nucleotides outside the gene matches: 14. The CDR3 sequence is 17 residues long. From germline, CDR1 is SGHRS and CDR2 YFSETQ. CDR3 nucleotides: TGCGCCAGCAGCCTCCTTCCGCTAGCGGGAGTGGGTAATGAGCAGTTCTTC. It encodes CASSLLPLAGVGNEQFF.

The genes are TRBV7-9 and TRBJ2-5; maybe TRBD1 (5 bases). CDR1 is SEHNR, CDR2 FQNEAQ, per germline (reference sequence). The CDR3 is 14 residues long. V shed 5 bases and J shed 3 bases, with 13 bases lying between them. The CDR3 DNA reads TGTGCCAGCAGCCCCCTCGCAGGGAAAGAGACCCAGTACTTC. Translated, it gives CASSPLAGKETQYF. The variable domain in full, with the rest retrieved from reference TRBV7-9 and TRBJ2-5, is DTGVSQNPRHKITKRGQNVTFRCDPISEHNRLYWYRQTLGQGPEFLTYFQNEAQLEKSRLLSDRFSAERPKGSFSTLEIQRTEQGDSAMYLCASSPLAGKETQYFGPGTRLLVL.

At least ten counts were recorded for this clonotype. The chain has TRBV5-1 and TRBJ2-7; a possible D gene is TRBD1 (6 bases). This CDR3 has 15 amino acids. The germline V and J ends were trimmed by 4 bases and 3 bases, with 17 bases remaining between them. CDR1 and CDR2 from the germline V gene are SGHRS and YFSETQ. The CDR3 sequence is CASSQTTGSYYEQYF. The CDR3 bases are TGCGCCAGCAGCCAAACCACAGGGTCCTACTACGAGCAGTACTTC.

The V and J genes are TRBV12-5 and TRBJ2-1; 11 bases map to TRBD1. Trimming removed 5 bases from V and 7 bases from J; junction bases left unmatched: 4. The length of the CDR3 is 14 residues. From germline, CDR1 is LGHNT and CDR2 FRNRAP. The CDR3 reads CASGRGQGANEQFF. DNA for the CDR3: TGTGCTAGTGGTCGAGGACAGGGGGCGAATGAGCAGTTCTTC. Full variable domain (remainder filled in from reference TRBV12-5 and TRBJ2-1): DARVTQTPRHKVTEMGQEVTMRCQPILGHNTVFWYRQTMMQGLELLAYFRNRAPLDDSGMPKDRFSAEMPDATLATLKIQPSEPRDSAVYFCASGRGQGANEQFFGPGTRLTVL.

This clonotype was detected only a few times. This chain connects TRBV4-3 to TRBJ2-1; weak D call: TRBD1 (6 bases). Germline values: CDR1 LGHNA, CDR2 YSLEER. CDR3 size: 14 residues. Trimming took 5 bases from V and 5 from J, leaving 13 bases between them. CDR3 sequence: CASSSQQGHNEQFF. The CDR3 region has the DNA TGCGCCAGCAGCAGTCAACAGGGTCACAATGAGCAGTTCTTC.

The chain combines TRBV29-1 with TRBJ1-1, with D maybe TRBD1 (5 bases). V lost 2 bases to trimming and J lost 6 bases, with 22 bases between them. The CDR3 spans 16 residues. Germline V lookup: CDR1 SQVTM, CDR2 ANQGSEA. The CDR3 here is CSVEHRGKGLVAEAFF. CDR3 DNA sequence: TGCAGCGTTGAACACCGGGGGAAGGGCTTGGTCGCTGAAGCTTTCTTT. Together with reference TRBV29-1 and TRBJ1-1, the CDR3 gives the full variable domain: SAVISQKPSRDICQRGTSLTIQCQVDSQVTMMFWYRQQPGQSLTLIATANQGSEATYESGFVIDKFPISRPNLTFSTLTVSNMSPEDSSIYLCSVEHRGKGLVAEAFFGQGTRLTVV.

This clonotype was detected a few times. The chain has TRBV20-1 and TRBJ2-5, with D possibly being TRBD1 (5 bases). V dropped 6 bases and J dropped 2 bases, with 10 bases sitting between them. The CDR3 covers 12 residues. Germline V CDR1 and CDR2: DFQATT, SNEGSKA (reference sequence). The CDR3 nucleotides read TGCAGTGCCCTGCAGGGACAAGAGACCCAGTACTTC. It is translated as CSALQGQETQYF.

The V gene is TRBV4-3, the J gene TRBJ2-1; either TRBD1 or TRBD2 may supply D (5 bases each). The CDR3 runs 13 residues. Trimming removed 0 bases from V and 11 bases from J, with 11 bases in between. Germline CDR1 reads LGHNA; CDR2 reads YSLEER. CDR3 nucleotide sequence: TGCGCCAGCAGCCAAGATTGGGGGAATAAGCAGTTCTTC. Amino acids: CASSQDWGNKQFF.

The chain is built from TRBV7-3 and TRBJ2-1; perhaps TRBD2 as D (5 bases). V gave up 4 bases and J gave up 1 base, with 17 bases separating them. This CDR3 comprises 17 residues. CDR1 is SGHTA, CDR2 FQGTGA, per germline. This CDR3 reads CASSSAAPTSSYNEQFF. In DNA, the CDR3 is TGTGCCAGCAGCTCAGCCGCCCCAACTAGTTCCTACAATGAGCAGTTCTTC. The full variable domain, rest sourced from reference TRBV7-3 and TRBJ2-1, is GAGVSQTPSNKVTEKGKYVELRCDPISGHTALYWYRQSLGQGPEFLIYFQGTGAADDSGLPNDRFFAVRPEGSVSTLKIQRTERGDSAVYLCASSSAAPTSSYNEQFFGPGTRLTVL.

This clonotype has only a few counts. The gene calls are TRBV5-6 and TRBJ1-2, with 7 bases aligning to TRBD1. Germline values: CDR1 SGHDT, CDR2 YYEEEE. V lost 5 bases to trimming and J lost 4 bases; unmatched junction nucleotides: 8. CDR3 length equals 14 residues. CDR3 residues: CASSYWTGRYGYTF. The DNA of the CDR3 is TGTGCCAGCAGTTACTGGACAGGACGCTATGGCTACACCTTC.

There are a few counts of this clonotype. The chain joins TRBV6-2 or TRBV6-3 to TRBJ2-1; no clear D. Germline lookup yields CDR1 MNHEY and CDR2 SVGEGT. V was cut by 8 bases and J by 0 bases, with 11 bases left in between. The CDR3 sequence is 14 residues long. The CDR3 sequence is CASSPVSSYNEQFF. For the CDR3, the DNA is TGTGCCAGCTCTCCAGTTAGCTCCTACAATGAGCAGTTCTTC.

The V gene is TRBV2, the J gene TRBJ2-7, with D uncertain. Trimming shortened V by 7 bases and J by 2 bases, and 9 bases separated the two germline ends. This CDR3 is 12 amino acids long. In germline, CDR1 is SNHLY, CDR2 FYNNEI. The CDR3 nucleotides are TGTGCCAGCAAAGTGGCAGCCTACGAGCAGTACTTC. Translated: CASKVAAYEQYF.

This chain joins TRBV12-3 or TRBV12-4 and TRBJ2-7; 9 bases match TRBD2. V dropped 5 bases and J dropped 4; count of bases not matched to a gene: 9. CDR3 length equals 15 residues. The CDR3 bases are TGTGCCAGCAGTACAGCGGGAGGAGGGACTTACGAGCAGTACTTC. This gives the protein CASSTAGGGTYEQYF.

This clonotype was seen ten or more times. The V call is TRBV7-9, the J call TRBJ2-1, with TRBD2 identical over 9 bases. This CDR3 comprises 16 residues. Germline CDR1 SEHNR, CDR2 FQNEAQ (reference sequence). The V segment lost 5 bases and the J segment 3 bases; nucleotides outside the gene matches: 8. The CDR3 DNA sequence: TGTGCCAGCAGCCGAAATAGCGGGAGTAACTACAATGAGCAGTTCTTC. It yields the protein CASSRNSGSNYNEQFF.

There are a few counts of this clonotype. The chain recombines TRBV10-3 with TRBJ2-1; 9 bases are shared with TRBD2. Germline V gene lookup returns CDR1 ENHRY and CDR2 SYGVKD. CDR3 size: 13 residues. V lost 2 bases and J lost 9; bases outside the gene matches: 2. The CDR3, as DNA: TGTGCCATCAGTGAGGGGACTAGCTTTGAGCAGTTCTTC. The encoded protein is CAISEGTSFEQFF.

V usage is TRBV5-1 and J usage is TRBJ2-3; 10 nucleotides match TRBD2. There are 16 residues in the CDR3. Per germline, CDR1 SGHRS and CDR2 YFSETQ. Trimming cost V 0 bases and J 6 bases; bases outside gene matches: 7. The CDR3: CASSLGGTSVPDTQYF. The CDR3 DNA sequence: TGCGCCAGCAGCTTGGGAGGGACTAGCGTTCCTGATACGCAGTATTTT.

This sequence joins TRBV20-1 and TRBJ2-5; D gene ambiguous. Germline V CDR1 and CDR2: DFQATT, SNEGSKA (reference sequence). V was cut by 0 bases and J by 3 bases, with 17 bases left in between. This CDR3 has 16 residues. This CDR3 is CSARDLGPGPKETQYF. CDR3 in DNA: TGCAGTGCTAGAGATCTCGGGCCCGGACCCAAAGAGACCCAGTACTTC.

V gene TRBV5-5 combines with J gene TRBJ2-7; 12 bases fit TRBD2. Germline trimming cut 4 bases from V and 4 bases from J; bases unmatched to any gene: 6. The CDR3 length is 15 residues. From germline, CDR1 is SGHKS and CDR2 YYEKEE (reference sequence). CDR3 DNA sequence: TGTGCCAGCAGCCCCCTAGCGGGAGGGGCTTACGAGCAGTACTTC. Translating gives CASSPLAGGAYEQYF. Filled out from reference TRBV5-5 and TRBJ2-7, the complete variable domain reads DAGVTQSPTHLIKTRGQQVTLRCSPISGHKSVSWYQQVLGQGPQFIFQYYEKEERGRGNFPDRFSARQFPNYSSELNVNALLLGDSALYLCASSPLAGGAYEQYFGPGTRLTVT.

The V and J genes are TRBV27 and TRBJ2-1; TRBD2 matches 10 bases. The CDR3 is made up of 14 amino acids. With 5 bases clipped from V and 9 bases from J, the junction kept 7 bases outside the gene matches. In germline, CDR1 is MNHEY, CDR2 SMNVEV (reference sequence). CDR3 loop: CASSPQREGPEQFF. The DNA of the CDR3 is TGTGCCAGCAGTCCCCAGCGGGAGGGCCCTGAGCAGTTCTTC.

The DNA for the CDR3 is TGTGCCAGCAGCCAGGGGCGGCTAGACACAGATACGCAGTATTTT. Translation gives CASSQGRLDTDTQYF. The rearrangement uses TRBV7-3 and TRBJ2-3; D possibly corresponds to TRBD1 (6 bases). The CDR3 is 15 amino acids. Germline CDR1 reads SGHTA; CDR2 reads FQGTGA. V dropped 5 bases and J dropped 2 bases, with 14 bases sitting between them.

This chain links TRBV12-3 or TRBV12-4 with TRBJ1-5, with D maybe TRBD1 (5 bases). Trimming left V 5 bases short and J 4 bases short, with 15 bases between. The CDR3 has 15 residues. The CDR3, as DNA: TGTGCCAGCAGTCCTCAGGGCGCGAGAAATCAGCCCCAGCATTTT. Protein product: CASSPQGARNQPQHF.

In its sample, this clonotype was seen many times. The chain employs TRBV5-5 and TRBJ2-3, with D hard to call. Germline V gene data show CDR1 as SGHKS and CDR2 as YYEKEE (reference sequence). Trimming cost V 0 bases and J 0 bases, with 5 bases left between them. The CDR3 has 14 amino acids. In DNA, the CDR3 is TGTGCCAGCAGCTTGGGGCCGAGCACAGATACGCAGTATTTT. Translated: CASSLGPSTDTQYF.

The chain recombines TRBV5-1 with TRBJ2-1; a possible D gene is TRBD2 (5 bases). Per germline, CDR1 SGHRS and CDR2 YFSETQ. The ends were cut back, 3 bases at V and 8 bases at J, with 15 bases in the middle. CDR3 size: 14 residues. The CDR3 bases are TGCGCCAGCAGCTCGGACGTGTGGGAGTATGAGCAGTTCTTC. Translating gives CASSSDVWEYEQFF.

This clonotype was counted between two and nine times. DNA for the CDR3: TGTGCCAGCGAGATAGGGCTGAACACCGGGGAGCTGTTTTTT. Amino acid sequence: CASEIGLNTGELFF. This chain uses TRBV5-6 with TRBJ2-2, with D unresolved. The ends were cut back, 7 bases at V and 1 base at J, with 11 bases in the middle. The CDR3 is 14 residues long. Germline-derived CDR1 and CDR2 are SGHDT and YYEEEE. The entire variable domain, with the rest obtained from reference TRBV5-6 and TRBJ2-2, is as follows: DAGVTQSPTHLIKTRGQQVTLRCSPKSGHDTVSWYQQALGQGPQFIFQYYEEEERQRGNFPDRFSGHQFPNYSSELNVNALLLGDSALYLCASEIGLNTGELFFGEGSRLTVL.

For the CDR3, the DNA is TGCGCCAGCAGTGGGAGTGGGGCAAACAATGAGCAGTTCTTC. Residues: CASSGSGANNEQFF. This chain connects TRBV10-2 to TRBJ2-1, with D perhaps matching TRBD1 (5 bases). Trimming stripped 4 bases from V and 5 bases from J, with 12 bases between. This CDR3 is built from 14 residues. Germline V lookup: CDR1 WSHSY, CDR2 SAAADI.